This is a list of T cell receptor beta chains from one sample in a study of T cell repertoires in cytomegalovirus infection. TCRdb re-derived calls from the reads in MiXCR, one entry per CDR3 protein. Of around 300,000 distinct CDR3 sequences in the sample, around 9.5% were seen once. The specimen sequenced was PBMCs. The source of these receptors is a human donor in good health (CMV status not recorded). Some clones in this sample may be carry-over from other donors' samples. Each CDR3 is given with its conserved first and last residue. The D gene is left open where the match is weak. Rows may omit the clone size; those that give it use once, few, many or a size class.

>TRBV6-2/TRBV6-3|14|-|few|TRBJ1-2
CASSYSQMNYGYTF
TGTGCCAGCAGTTACAGCCAGATGAACTATGGCTACACCTTC
>TRBV12-3/TRBV12-4|14|-|-|TRBJ2-7
CASRGTWSSYEQYF
TGTGCCAGCAGGGGGACTTGGAGCTCCTACGAGCAGTACTTC
>TRBV27|16|-|many|TRBJ2-7
CASSFVGVPHSYEQYF
TGTGCCAGCAGTTTTGTCGGGGTGCCCCACTCCTACGAGCAGTACTTC
>TRBV7-3|14|-|many|TRBJ1-1
CASSFGSTNTEAFF
TGTGCCAGCAGCTTCGGGTCGACGAACACTGAAGCTTTCTTT
>TRBV11-2|14|-|many|TRBJ1-2
CASSRGGIGYGYTF
TGTGCCAGCAGCCGAGGGGGGATTGGCTATGGCTACACCTTC
>TRBV7-6|15|TRBD2|many|TRBJ2-5
CASSRTSGSFETQYF
TGTGCCAGCAGCAGAACTAGCGGGAGTTTTGAGACCCAGTACTTC
>TRBV20-1|16|TRBD2|few|TRBJ2-3
CSAGTSGGGGSDTQYF
TGCAGTGCTGGGACTAGCGGGGGGGGCGGATCAGATACGCAGTATTTT
>TRBV5-5|17|-|many|TRBJ2-1
CASSLPSQGGAYNEQFF
TGTGCCAGCAGCTTGCCATCACAGGGAGGCGCCTACAATGAGCAGTTCTTC
>TRBV19|8|-|-|TRBJ1-1
CARGEAFF
TGTGCCAGGGGTGAAGCTTTCTTT
>TRBV7-9|20|TRBD1|-|TRBJ1-2
CASSLAGRTGTGIGGYGYTF
TGTGCCAGCAGCTTAGCAGGACGAACCGGGACAGGGATCGGTGGCTATGGCTACACCTTC
>TRBV7-3|15|TRBD2|many|TRBJ2-1
CASSLTSGAYNEQFF
TGTGCCAGCAGCTTAACTAGCGGGGCCTACAATGAGCAGTTCTTC
>TRBV4-1|16|-|many|TRBJ1-1
CASSHRDGLMNTEAFF
TGCGCCAGCAGCCATCGGGACGGATTAATGAACACTGAAGCTTTCTTT